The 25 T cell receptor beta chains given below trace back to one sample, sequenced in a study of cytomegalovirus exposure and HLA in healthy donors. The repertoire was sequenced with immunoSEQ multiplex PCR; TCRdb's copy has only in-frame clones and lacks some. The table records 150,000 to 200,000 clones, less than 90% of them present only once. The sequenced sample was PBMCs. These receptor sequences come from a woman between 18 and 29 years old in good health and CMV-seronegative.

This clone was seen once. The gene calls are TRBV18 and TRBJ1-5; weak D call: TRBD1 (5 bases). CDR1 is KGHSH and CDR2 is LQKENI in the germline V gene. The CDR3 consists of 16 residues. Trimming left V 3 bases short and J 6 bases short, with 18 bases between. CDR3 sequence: CASSPSKGQGTQPQHF. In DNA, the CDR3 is TGTGCCAGCTCACCCTCAAAAGGGCAGGGCACTCAGCCCCAGCATTTT.

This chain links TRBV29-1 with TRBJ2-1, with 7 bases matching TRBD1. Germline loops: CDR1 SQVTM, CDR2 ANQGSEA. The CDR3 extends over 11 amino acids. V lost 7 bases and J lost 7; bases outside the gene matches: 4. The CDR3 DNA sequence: TGCAGCGCCATACAGGGGAATGAGCAGTTCTTC. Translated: CSAIQGNEQFF.

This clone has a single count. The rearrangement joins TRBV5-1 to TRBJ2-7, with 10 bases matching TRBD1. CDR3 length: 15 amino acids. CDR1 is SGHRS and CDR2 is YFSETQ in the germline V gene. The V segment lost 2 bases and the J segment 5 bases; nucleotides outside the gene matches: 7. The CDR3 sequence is CASSLRQGARDEQYF. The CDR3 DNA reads TGCGCCAGCAGCTTAAGACAGGGGGCGCGGGACGAGCAGTACTTC.

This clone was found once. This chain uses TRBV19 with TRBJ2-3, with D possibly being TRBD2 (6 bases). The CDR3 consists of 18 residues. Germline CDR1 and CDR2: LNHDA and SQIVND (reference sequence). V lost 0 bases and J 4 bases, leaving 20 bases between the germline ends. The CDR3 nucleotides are TGTGCCAGTAGTATAGATTCACGGACTAACGGAATCTCAGATACGCAGTATTTT. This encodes CASSIDSRTNGISDTQYF.

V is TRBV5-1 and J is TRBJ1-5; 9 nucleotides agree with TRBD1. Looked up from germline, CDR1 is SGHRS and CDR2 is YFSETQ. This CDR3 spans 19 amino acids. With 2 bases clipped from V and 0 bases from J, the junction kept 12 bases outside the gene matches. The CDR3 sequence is CASSLEPGTGPYSNQPQHF. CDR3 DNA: TGCGCCAGCAGCTTAGAGCCCGGGACAGGGCCTTATAGCAATCAGCCCCAGCATTTT.

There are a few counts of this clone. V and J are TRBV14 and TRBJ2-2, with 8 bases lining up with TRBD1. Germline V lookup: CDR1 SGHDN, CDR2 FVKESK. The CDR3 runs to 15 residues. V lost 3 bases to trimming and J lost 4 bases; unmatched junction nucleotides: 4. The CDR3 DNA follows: TGTGCCAGCAGCCAGAGGACAGGGCCCACCGGGGAGCTGTTTTTT. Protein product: CASSQRTGPTGELFF. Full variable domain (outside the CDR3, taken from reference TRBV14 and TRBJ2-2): EAGVTQFPSHSVIEKGQTVTLRCDPISGHDNLYWYRRVMGKEIKFLLHFVKESKQDESGMPNNRFLAERTGGTYSTLKVQPAELEDSGVYFCASSQRTGPTGELFFGEGSRLTVL.

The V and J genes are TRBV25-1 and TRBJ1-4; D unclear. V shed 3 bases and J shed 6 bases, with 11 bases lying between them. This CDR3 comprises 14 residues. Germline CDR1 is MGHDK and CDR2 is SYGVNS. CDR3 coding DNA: TGTGCCAGCAGTGACAGGACTCTCGATGAAAAACTGTTTTTT. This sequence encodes CASSDRTLDEKLFF.

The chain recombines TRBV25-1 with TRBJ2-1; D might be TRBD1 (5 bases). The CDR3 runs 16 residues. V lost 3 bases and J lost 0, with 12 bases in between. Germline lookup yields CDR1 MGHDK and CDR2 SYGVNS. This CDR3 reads CASSEIDSSSYNEQFF. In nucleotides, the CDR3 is TGTGCCAGCAGTGAGATAGACAGCAGCTCCTACAATGAGCAGTTCTTC.

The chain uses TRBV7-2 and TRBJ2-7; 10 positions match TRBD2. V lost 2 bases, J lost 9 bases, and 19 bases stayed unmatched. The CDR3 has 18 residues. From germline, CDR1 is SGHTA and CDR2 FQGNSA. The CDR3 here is CASSLYASGSAISERQYF. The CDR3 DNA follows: TGTGCCAGCAGCTTATACGCTAGCGGGAGTGCTATCTCTGAACGGCAGTACTTC.

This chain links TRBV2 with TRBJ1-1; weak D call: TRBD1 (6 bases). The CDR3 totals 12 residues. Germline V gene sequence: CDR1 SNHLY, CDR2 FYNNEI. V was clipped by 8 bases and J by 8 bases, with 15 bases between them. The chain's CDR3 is CASRQDSLEAFF. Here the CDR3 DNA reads TGTGCCAGCCGCCAGGACAGTTTGGAAGCTTTCTTT.

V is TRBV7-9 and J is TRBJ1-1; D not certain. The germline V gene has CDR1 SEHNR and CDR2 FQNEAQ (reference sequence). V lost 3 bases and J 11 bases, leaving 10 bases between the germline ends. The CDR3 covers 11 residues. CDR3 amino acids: CASSLGGPAFF. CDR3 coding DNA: TGTGCCAGCAGCTTGGGAGGCCCCGCTTTCTTT.

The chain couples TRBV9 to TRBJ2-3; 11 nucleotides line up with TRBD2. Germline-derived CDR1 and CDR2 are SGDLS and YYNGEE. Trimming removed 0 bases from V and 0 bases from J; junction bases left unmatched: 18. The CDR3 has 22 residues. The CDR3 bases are TGTGCCAGCAGCGTAGTCGGGCTAGCGGGGGGCGTAAGAAGCCCAAGCACAGATACGCAGTATTTT. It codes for CASSVVGLAGGVRSPSTDTQYF. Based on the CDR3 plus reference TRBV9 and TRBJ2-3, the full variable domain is DSGVTQTPKHLITATGQRVTLRCSPRSGDLSVYWYQQSLDQGLQFLIQYYNGEERAKGNILERFSAQQFPDLHSELNLSSLELGDSALYFCASSVVGLAGGVRSPSTDTQYFGPGTRLTVL.

The CDR3 reads CSAKGSYNEQFF. The CDR3 bases are TGCAGCGCCAAAGGGAGCTACAATGAGCAGTTCTTC. The rearrangement links TRBV29-1 to TRBJ2-1, with a tentative D call TRBD2 (5 bases). The germline CDR1 and CDR2 sequences are SQVTM and ANQGSEA. V lost 7 bases to trimming and J lost 3 bases, with 10 bases between them. This CDR3 contains 12 residues.

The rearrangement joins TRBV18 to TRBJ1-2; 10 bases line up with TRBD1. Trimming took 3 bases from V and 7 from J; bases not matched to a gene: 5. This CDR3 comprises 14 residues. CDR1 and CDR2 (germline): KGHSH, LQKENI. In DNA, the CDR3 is TGTGCCAGCTCACCCGAGACAGGGGGCCGTGGCTACACCTTC. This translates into CASSPETGGRGYTF.

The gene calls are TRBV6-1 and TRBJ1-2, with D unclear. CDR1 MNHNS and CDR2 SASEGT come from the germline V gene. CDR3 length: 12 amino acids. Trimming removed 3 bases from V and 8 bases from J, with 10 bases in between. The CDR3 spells CASSEALGGYTF. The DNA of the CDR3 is TGTGCCAGCAGTGAGGCCCTCGGGGGCTACACCTTC.

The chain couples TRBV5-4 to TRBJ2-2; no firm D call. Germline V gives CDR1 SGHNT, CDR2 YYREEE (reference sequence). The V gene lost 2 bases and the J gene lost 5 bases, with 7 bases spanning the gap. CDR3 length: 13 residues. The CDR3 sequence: CASSLVGTGELFF. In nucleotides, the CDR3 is TGTGCCAGCAGCTTAGTCGGGACCGGGGAGCTGTTTTTT.

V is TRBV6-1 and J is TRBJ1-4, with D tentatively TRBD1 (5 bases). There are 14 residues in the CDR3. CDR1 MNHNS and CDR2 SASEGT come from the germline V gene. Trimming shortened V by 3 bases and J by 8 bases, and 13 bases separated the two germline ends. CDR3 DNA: TGTGCCAGCAGTGACGTCCTCCGGGGGGAAAAACTGTTTTTT. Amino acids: CASSDVLRGEKLFF.

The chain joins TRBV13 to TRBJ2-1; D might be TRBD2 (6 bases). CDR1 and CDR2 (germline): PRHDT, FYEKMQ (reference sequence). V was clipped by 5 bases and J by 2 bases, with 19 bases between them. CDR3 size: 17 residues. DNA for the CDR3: TGTGCCAGCAGCATCCTCGGGGGAATCGTCCCCTACAATGAGCAGTTCTTC. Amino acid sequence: CASSILGGIVPYNEQFF.

CDR3 DNA sequence: TGTGCCAGCAGCTCCGCTCCCACTAACACTGAAGCTTTCTTT. Translation gives CASSSAPTNTEAFF. This chain joins TRBV7-9 and TRBJ1-1; D remains unclear. V lost 4 bases, J lost 2 bases, and 11 bases lay in between. The CDR3 has 14 amino acids. Per the germline V gene, CDR1 is SEHNR and CDR2 is FQNEAQ (reference sequence).

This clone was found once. The DNA of the CDR3 is TGTGCCAGCAGAGAGAGAACAGGGGCCACTGAAGCTTTCTTT. Translated: CASRERTGATEAFF. The chain links TRBV27 to TRBJ1-1; 7 bases align to TRBD1. Germline V lookup: CDR1 MNHEY, CDR2 SMNVEV (reference sequence). The CDR3 length is 14 residues. With V trimmed by 6 bases and J by 4 bases, 8 bases remained unmatched.

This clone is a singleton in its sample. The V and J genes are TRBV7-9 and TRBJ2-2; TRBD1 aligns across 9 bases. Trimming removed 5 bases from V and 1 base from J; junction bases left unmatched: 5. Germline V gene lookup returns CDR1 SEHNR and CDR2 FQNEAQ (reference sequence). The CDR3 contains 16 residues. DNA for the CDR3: TGTGCCAGCAGCCTCCCGGGACAGGGGAACACCGGGGAGCTGTTTTTT. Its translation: CASSLPGQGNTGELFF. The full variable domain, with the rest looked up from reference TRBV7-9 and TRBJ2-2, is DTGVSQNPRHKITKRGQNVTFRCDPISEHNRLYWYRQTLGQGPEFLTYFQNEAQLEKSRLLSDRFSAERPKGSFSTLEIQRTEQGDSAMYLCASSLPGQGNTGELFFGEGSRLTVL.

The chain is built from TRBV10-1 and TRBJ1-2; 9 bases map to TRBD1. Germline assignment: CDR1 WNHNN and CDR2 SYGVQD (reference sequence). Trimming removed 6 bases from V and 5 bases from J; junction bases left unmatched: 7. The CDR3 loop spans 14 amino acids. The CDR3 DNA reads TGCGCCAGCAGCCCGACAGGGGGAGAGTATGGCTACACCTTC. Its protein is CASSPTGGEYGYTF.

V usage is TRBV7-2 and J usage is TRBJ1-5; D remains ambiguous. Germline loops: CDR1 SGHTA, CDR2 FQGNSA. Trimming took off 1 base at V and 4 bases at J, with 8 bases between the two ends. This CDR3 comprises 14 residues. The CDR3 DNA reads TGTGCCAGCAGCTTAGTTGGAGGGAATCAGCCCCAGCATTTT. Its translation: CASSLVGGNQPQHF.

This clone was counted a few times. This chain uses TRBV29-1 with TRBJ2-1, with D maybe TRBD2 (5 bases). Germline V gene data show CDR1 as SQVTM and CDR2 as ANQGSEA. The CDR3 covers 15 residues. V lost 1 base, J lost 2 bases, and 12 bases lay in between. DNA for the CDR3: TGCAGCGTTGAAGGTCTCGAGAGGGCCTACAATGAGCAGTTCTTC. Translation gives CSVEGLERAYNEQFF.

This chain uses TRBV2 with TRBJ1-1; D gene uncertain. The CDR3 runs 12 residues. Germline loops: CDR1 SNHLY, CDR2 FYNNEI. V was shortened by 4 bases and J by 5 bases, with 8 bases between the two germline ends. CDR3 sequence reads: CASSVRRTEAFF. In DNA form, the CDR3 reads TGTGCCAGCAGTGTGAGGAGAACTGAAGCTTTCTTT.